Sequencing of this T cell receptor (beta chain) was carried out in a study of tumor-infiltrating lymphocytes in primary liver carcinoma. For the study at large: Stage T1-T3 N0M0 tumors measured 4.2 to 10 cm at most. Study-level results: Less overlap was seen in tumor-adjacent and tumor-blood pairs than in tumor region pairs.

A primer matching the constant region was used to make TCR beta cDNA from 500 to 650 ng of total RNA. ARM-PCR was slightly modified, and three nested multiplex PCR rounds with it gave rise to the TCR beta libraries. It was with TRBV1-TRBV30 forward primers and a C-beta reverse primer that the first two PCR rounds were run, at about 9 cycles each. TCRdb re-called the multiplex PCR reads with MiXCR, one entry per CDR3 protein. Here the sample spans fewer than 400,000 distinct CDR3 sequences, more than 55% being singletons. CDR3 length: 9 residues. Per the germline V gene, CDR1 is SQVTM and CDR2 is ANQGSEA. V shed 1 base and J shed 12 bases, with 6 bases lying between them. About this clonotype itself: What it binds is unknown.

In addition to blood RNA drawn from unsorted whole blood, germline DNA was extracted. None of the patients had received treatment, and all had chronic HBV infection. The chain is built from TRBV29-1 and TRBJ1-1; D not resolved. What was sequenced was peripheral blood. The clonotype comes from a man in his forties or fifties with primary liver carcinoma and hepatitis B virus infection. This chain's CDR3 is CSVEGVTFF. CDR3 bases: TGCAGCGTTGAAGGTGTAACTTTCTTT.